These T cell receptor beta chains were read from a single sample in a study of shared clonotypes between healthy human individuals. Some clones are missing from TCRdb's copy, which holds only in-frame ones; the method was immunoSEQ multiplex PCR. The sample has around 2,000,000 clones, roughly 91% seen once. The material sequenced was naive CD8+ T cells from PBMCs. These receptors came from a man younger than 30 in good health. Some clones in this sample may be carry-over from other donors' samples. CDR3s include the opening cysteine and the closing phenylalanine or tryptophan. Each record gives: D gene, J gene, V gene, clone size, CDR3 protein, CDR3 DNA. D genes are given only for firm matches. Size values are once, few and many counts, or a class for expanded clones, and some rows have none.

D: -; J: TRBJ1-4; V: TRBV9; size: once; CDR3: CASSPHRVATNEKLFF; DNA: TGTGCCAGCAGCCCACACAGGGTGGCAACTAATGAAAAACTGTTTTTT
D: -; J: TRBJ2-7; V: TRBV5-8; size: -; CDR3: CASSLRSEGNEQYF; DNA: TGTGCCAGCAGCTTACGGTCAGAGGGTAACGAGCAGTACTTC
D: -; J: TRBJ2-1; V: TRBV9; size: -; CDR3: CASSVAPVDRRSSYNEQFF; DNA: TGTGCCAGCAGCGTAGCCCCCGTTGACAGGCGAAGCTCCTACAATGAGCAGTTCTTC
D: -; J: TRBJ1-5; V: TRBV5-1; size: once; CDR3: CASSLSGYSNQPQHF; DNA: TGCGCCAGCAGCTTGTCGGGATATAGCAATCAGCCCCAGCATTTT
D: -; J: TRBJ2-3; V: TRBV9; size: -; CDR3: CASSPGGTDTQYF; DNA: TGTGCCAGCAGCCCCGGGGGCACAGATACGCAGTATTTT
D: -; J: TRBJ2-2; V: TRBV4-3; size: -; CDR3: CASSQEDGGREDAGELFF; DNA: TGCGCCAGCAGCCAAGAAGATGGGGGCAGGGAGGATGCCGGGGAGCTGTTTTTT
D: -; J: TRBJ2-2; V: TRBV6-6; size: -; CDR3: CASTDRGVANTGELFF; DNA: TGTGCCAGCACTGACCGAGGAGTAGCGAACACCGGGGAGCTGTTTTTT
D: TRBD2; J: TRBJ2-3; V: TRBV29-1; size: -; CDR3: CSVLGLAGEVTDTQYF; DNA: TGCAGCGTTCTCGGACTAGCGGGAGAGGTCACAGATACGCAGTATTTT
D: -; J: TRBJ2-5; V: TRBV14; size: -; CDR3: CASSQSLGVADQYF; DNA: TGTGCCAGCAGCCAAAGCCTCGGGGTTGCGGACCAGTACTTC
D: -; J: TRBJ2-7; V: TRBV23-1; size: -; CDR3: CASSLGGSPVYEQYF; DNA: TGCGCCAGCAGTCTGGGGGGCTCCCCCGTTTACGAGCAGTACTTC
D: -; J: TRBJ2-7; V: TRBV4-1; size: -; CDR3: CASSHGATNYEQYF; DNA: TGCGCCAGCAGCCACGGAGCTACCAACTACGAGCAGTACTTC
D: TRBD2; J: TRBJ2-6; V: TRBV27; size: once; CDR3: CASTPLGGVSVLTF; DNA: TGTGCCAGCACCCCCCTGGGGGGGGTGAGCGTCCTGACTTTC
D: -; J: TRBJ1-1; V: TRBV19; size: -; CDR3: CASSPTGRLNTEAFF; DNA: TGTGCCAGTAGTCCCACGGGACGGCTGAACACTGAAGCTTTCTTT
D: TRBD2; J: TRBJ2-1; V: TRBV6-5; size: -; CDR3: CASSTAGVYNEQFF; DNA: TGTGCCAGCAGTACAGCGGGGGTCTACAATGAGCAGTTCTTC
D: -; J: TRBJ2-1; V: TRBV6-6; size: -; CDR3: CASQGQNYNEQFF; DNA: TGTGCCAGCCAGGGACAAAACTACAATGAGCAGTTCTTC
D: -; J: TRBJ2-3; V: TRBV5-1; size: -; CDR3: CASSLRTSTDTQYF; DNA: TGCGCCAGCAGCTTGCGGACAAGCACAGATACGCAGTATTTT
D: TRBD2; J: TRBJ2-4; V: TRBV28; size: -; CDR3: CASSQRPTSGAKNIQYF; DNA: TGTGCCAGCAGTCAAAGGCCTACTAGCGGAGCCAAAAACATTCAGTACTTC
D: -; J: TRBJ1-1; V: TRBV13; size: -; CDR3: CASSLDRGPVLEAFF; DNA: TGTGCCAGCAGCTTAGATCGGGGGCCAGTACTTGAAGCTTTCTTT
D: TRBD1; J: TRBJ1-2; V: TRBV13; size: -; CDR3: CASSFGTGTGAYGYTF; DNA: TGTGCCAGCAGCTTCGGTACCGGGACAGGGGCATATGGCTACACCTTC
D: -; J: TRBJ1-4; V: TRBV28; size: -; CDR3: CASRYRANEKLFF; DNA: TGTGCCAGCCGATACAGGGCTAATGAAAAACTGTTTTTT
D: -; J: TRBJ2-2; V: TRBV1; size: -; CDR3: CTSPKQKRLAYYTNTGELFF; DNA: TGCACCAGCCCTAAACAAAAAAGACTAGCGTATTACACGAACACCGGGGAGCTGTTTTTT
D: -; J: TRBJ1-2; V: TRBV10-1; size: -; CDR3: CASSARRLGHPRRLEGYGYTF; DNA: TGCGCCAGCAGTGCCCGTAGGCTGGGGCATCCACGTCGACTCGAAGGCTATGGCTACACCTTC
D: -; J: TRBJ2-1; V: TRBV4-1; size: -; CDR3: CASSHPQGGYEQFF; DNA: TGCGCCAGCAGCCACCCGCAAGGGGGGTATGAGCAGTTCTTC
D: -; J: TRBJ2-2; V: TRBV27; size: once; CDR3: CASSLGQNTGELFF; DNA: TGTGCCAGCAGTTTAGGACAGAACACCGGGGAGCTGTTTTTT
D: TRBD1; J: TRBJ1-5; V: TRBV28; size: -; CDR3: CASSWGQTNQPQHF; DNA: TGTGCCAGCAGTTGGGGACAGACCAATCAGCCCCAGCATTTT
D: TRBD1; J: TRBJ2-7; V: TRBV27; size: -; CDR3: CASSLSFGQASYEQYF; DNA: TGTGCCAGCAGTTTATCCTTTGGACAGGCCTCCTACGAGCAGTACTTC
D: -; J: TRBJ1-2; V: TRBV7-9; size: -; CDR3: CASSLSDNYGYTF; DNA: TGTGCCAGCAGCTTATCAGATAACTATGGCTACACCTTC
D: TRBD2; J: TRBJ2-1; V: TRBV19; size: -; CDR3: CASSLIRGGPANEQFF; DNA: TGTGCCAGTAGCCTCATCCGGGGGGGACCAGCCAATGAGCAGTTCTTC
D: -; J: TRBJ2-5; V: TRBV28; size: -; CDR3: CASSFSGQETQYF; DNA: TGTGCCAGCAGTTTCAGTGGACAAGAGACCCAGTACTTC
D: TRBD1; J: TRBJ2-5; V: TRBV7-9; size: -; CDR3: CASSLRQGILETQYF; DNA: TGTGCCAGCAGCCTAAGACAGGGCATTTTAGAGACCCAGTACTTC
D: TRBD2; J: TRBJ2-3; V: TRBV7-9; size: -; CDR3: CASSSPPERESLNTQYF; DNA: TGTGCCAGCAGCTCACCCCCCGAGCGGGAGTCTTTGAATACGCAGTATTTT
D: TRBD1; J: TRBJ2-7; V: TRBV19; size: once; CDR3: CASSQRPGQGAYEQYF; DNA: TGTGCCAGTAGCCAACGTCCGGGACAGGGGGCCTACGAGCAGTACTTC
D: TRBD1; J: TRBJ2-1; V: TRBV29-1; size: -; CDR3: CSVPDRGPTGNEQFF; DNA: TGCAGCGTTCCCGACAGGGGGCCTACTGGGAATGAGCAGTTCTTC
D: TRBD2; J: TRBJ2-1; V: TRBV10-3; size: -; CDR3: CAIKSGTSGSNEQFF; DNA: TGTGCCATCAAGAGCGGGACTAGCGGGAGCAATGAGCAGTTCTTC
D: TRBD2; J: TRBJ2-1; V: TRBV5-1; size: -; CDR3: CASSLYPAGEGDEQFF; DNA: TGCGCCAGCAGCTTGTACCCAGCGGGAGAAGGCGATGAGCAGTTCTTC
D: -; J: TRBJ2-3; V: TRBV6-5; size: -; CDR3: CASSSLARRGDTQYF; DNA: TGTGCCAGCAGTTCCCTCGCAAGACGGGGAGATACGCAGTATTTT
D: -; J: TRBJ1-1; V: TRBV7-2; size: -; CDR3: CASSLAYGGGAFF; DNA: TGTGCCAGCAGCTTAGCGTACGGAGGGGGAGCTTTCTTT
D: TRBD1; J: TRBJ2-7; V: TRBV9; size: -; CDR3: CASSPGTGLLEQYF; DNA: TGTGCCAGCAGCCCCGGGACAGGTCTGCTCGAGCAGTACTTC
D: -; J: TRBJ1-5; V: TRBV4-3; size: -; CDR3: CASSQDAGISNQPQHF; DNA: TGCGCCAGCAGCCAAGATGCCGGAATTAGCAATCAGCCCCAGCATTTT
D: -; J: TRBJ1-6; V: TRBV28; size: once; CDR3: CASSLSSENSPLHF; DNA: TGTGCCAGCAGTTTATCATCAGAGAATTCACCCCTCCACTTT
D: -; J: TRBJ1-2; V: TRBV14; size: -; CDR3: CASSQGQVYYGYTF; DNA: TGTGCCAGCAGCCAAGGGCAAGTCTACTATGGCTACACCTTC
D: TRBD2; J: TRBJ2-1; V: TRBV7-3; size: -; CDR3: CASSFIAGGPWNEQFF; DNA: TGTGCCAGCAGCTTCATAGCGGGAGGGCCGTGGAATGAGCAGTTCTTC
D: -; J: TRBJ2-7; V: TRBV9; size: -; CDR3: CASSALGASYEQYF; DNA: TGTGCCAGCAGCGCCCTAGGGGCCTCCTACGAGCAGTACTTC
D: -; J: TRBJ2-7; V: TRBV15; size: -; CDR3: CATSRDRGGSYEQYF; DNA: TGTGCCACCAGCAGAGACAGGGGAGGCTCCTACGAGCAGTACTTC
D: -; J: TRBJ2-3; V: TRBV27; size: -; CDR3: CASSLSPSAKVTQYF; DNA: TGTGCCAGCAGTTTATCGCCTAGCGCCAAGGTTACGCAGTATTTT
D: TRBD2; J: TRBJ2-1; V: TRBV29-1; size: once; CDR3: CSVEGAGGPSDEQFF; DNA: TGCAGCGTTGAAGGAGCGGGAGGGCCGTCGGATGAGCAGTTCTTC
D: TRBD1; J: TRBJ2-7; V: TRBV27; size: -; CDR3: CASSLDRRYEQYF; DNA: TGTGCCAGCAGTTTGGACAGGAGATACGAGCAGTACTTC
D: -; J: TRBJ1-2; V: TRBV12-5; size: once; CDR3: CASGNITYGYTF; DNA: TGTGCTAGTGGCAATATAACTTATGGCTACACCTTC
D: -; J: TRBJ2-7; V: TRBV19; size: -; CDR3: CASSIQGWSYEQYF; DNA: TGTGCCAGTAGTATTCAGGGATGGTCCTACGAGCAGTACTTC
D: -; J: TRBJ2-7; V: TRBV4-2; size: -; CDR3: CATSERASSYEQYF; DNA: TGTGCCACTAGTGAGCGGGCGAGCTCCTACGAGCAGTACTTC
D: TRBD2; J: TRBJ2-7; V: TRBV11-2; size: -; CDR3: CASSQRGTSGHEQYF; DNA: TGTGCCAGCAGCCAACGCGGGACTAGCGGCCACGAGCAGTACTTC
D: TRBD2; J: TRBJ2-2; V: TRBV2; size: -; CDR3: CASSGAGEGTGELFF; DNA: TGTGCCAGCAGTGGAGCGGGAGAGGGCACCGGGGAGCTGTTTTTT
D: -; J: TRBJ1-1; V: TRBV20-1; size: few; CDR3: CSASPAPEAFF; DNA: TGCAGTGCTAGCCCGGCACCGGAAGCTTTCTTT
D: -; J: TRBJ2-1; V: TRBV11-3; size: -; CDR3: CASSLAPGIEQFF; DNA: TGTGCCAGCAGCTTAGCGCCCGGAATTGAGCAGTTCTTC
D: TRBD1; J: TRBJ2-3; V: TRBV13; size: -; CDR3: CASSSARDSYTDTQYF; DNA: TGTGCCAGCAGCTCAGCCCGGGACAGCTACACAGATACGCAGTATTTT
D: TRBD1; J: TRBJ1-2; V: TRBV6-1; size: -; CDR3: CASSEAGYHNRGFYGYTF; DNA: TGTGCCAGCAGTGAAGCGGGGTATCATAACAGGGGCTTCTATGGCTACACCTTC
D: -; J: TRBJ2-7; V: TRBV6-5; size: -; CDR3: CVSRPLGSYEQYF; DNA: TGTGTCTCGCGGCCTCTGGGCTCCTACGAGCAGTACTTC
D: -; J: TRBJ2-5; V: TRBV27; size: -; CDR3: CASSLGTRETQYF; DNA: TGTGCCAGCAGTTTGGGGACCAGAGAGACCCAGTACTTC
D: -; J: TRBJ2-1; V: TRBV7-2; size: -; CDR3: CASARLAVYEQFF; DNA: TGTGCCAGCGCCAGGCTTGCAGTATATGAGCAGTTCTTC